The rows below give T cell receptor beta chains drawn from one sample of a study of shared clonotypes between healthy human individuals. Measured with immunoSEQ multiplex PCR; TCRdb has only the in-frame clones, and not every one. The table has about 1.5 million clones, roughly 96% seen once; the top ten hold over 1%. Specimen: naive CD4+ T cells sorted from blood. The source of these receptors is a man aged 25-45 years in good health. CDR3s include the opening cysteine and the closing phenylalanine or tryptophan. A D gene is named only where the DNA matches it firmly. For some rows the clone size is stated as once, few or many, or as a class when expanded; others skip it.

j_gene,v_gene,abundance,d_gene,CDR3nt,CDR3aa
TRBJ1-5,TRBV27,NA,NA,TGTGCCAGCAGTTTAAGGGGAGGCACTAGCAATCAGCCCCAGCATTTT,CASSLRGGTSNQPQHF
TRBJ1-1,TRBV7-9,NA,NA,TGTGCCAGCAGCTTATCGGGGGTCAGGATTGAAGCTTTCTTT,CASSLSGVRIEAFF
TRBJ2-1,TRBV5-4,NA,TRBD2,TGTGCCAGCAGCAAGCGGGAGCTTCCCTACAATGAGCAGTTCTTC,CASSKRELPYNEQFF
TRBJ2-1,TRBV6-6,NA,TRBD2,TGTGCCAGCAGCTTCCCCGGGACTAGGCATATCGAGCAGTTCTTC,CASSFPGTRHIEQFF
TRBJ1-2,TRBV7-9,NA,NA,TGTGCCAGCAGCCAACCCCCGGTGTTGGGATATGGCTACACCTTC,CASSQPPVLGYGYTF
TRBJ1-1,TRBV18,NA,NA,TGTGCCAGCTCACCCTACAGGGTTACCTCAAACACTGAAGCTTTCTTT,CASSPYRVTSNTEAFF
TRBJ1-3,TRBV25-1,NA,NA,TGTGCCAGCAGTGATGGGGCCTTCTCTGGAAACACCATATATTTT,CASSDGAFSGNTIYF
TRBJ1-4,TRBV28,NA,TRBD1,TGTGCCAGCAGTAAGATGACAGGGCTCGCAAAACTGTTTTTT,CASSKMTGLAKLFF
TRBJ2-1,TRBV6-1,NA,NA,TGTGCCAGCAGAGCTCGTTACCCCTACAATGAGCAGTTCTTC,CASRARYPYNEQFF
TRBJ2-5,TRBV18,once,TRBD2,TGTGCCAGCTCACCTATAGCGGGACAAGAGACCCAGTACTTC,CASSPIAGQETQYF
TRBJ2-1,TRBV29-1,once,TRBD2,TGCAGCGTTGAAGGATTCCGGACTAGCGGGACTTACAATGAGCAGTTCTTC,CSVEGFRTSGTYNEQFF
TRBJ2-5,TRBV5-1,NA,NA,TGCGCCAGCGGGGGAGGACCACAAGAGACCCAGTACTTC,CASGGGPQETQYF
TRBJ1-5,TRBV10-3,NA,NA,TGTGCCATCAGTGAGTCATCATTGGGGAAGCCCCAGCATTTT,CAISESSLGKPQHF
TRBJ2-3,TRBV2,NA,NA,TGTGCCAGCAGTGAGAGGGTGAGGGACAATACGCAGTATTTT,CASSERVRDNTQYF
TRBJ2-7,TRBV30,NA,NA,TGTGCCTGGAGTGCCGATGGCTCCTACGAGCAGTACTTC,CAWSADGSYEQYF
TRBJ1-1,TRBV4-1,NA,NA,TGCGCCAGCAGCCTCGTACCGGGGGCCTCGAGTGGTACTGAAGCTTTCTTT,CASSLVPGASSGTEAFF
TRBJ2-1,TRBV5-1,NA,TRBD2,TGCGCCAGCAGCGGTAGCGGGAGTGTCTATGAGCAGTTCTTC,CASSGSGSVYEQFF
TRBJ1-5,TRBV7-2,once,NA,TGTGCCAGCAGCTTAGTCGGACAGACCAATCAGCCCCAGCATTTT,CASSLVGQTNQPQHF
TRBJ2-7,TRBV28,NA,NA,TGTGCCAGCAGTTTATTGGGCTACGAGCAGTACTTC,CASSLLGYEQYF
TRBJ1-5,TRBV6-1,NA,NA,TGTGCCAGCAGTGTCGGCAGGGGAATCCATCAGCCCCAGCATTTT,CASSVGRGIHQPQHF
TRBJ1-4,TRBV7-9,NA,NA,TGTGCCAGCAGCCCGAGGGTACATGAAAAACTGTTTTTT,CASSPRVHEKLFF
TRBJ2-1,TRBV30,NA,TRBD1,TGTGCCTGGAGTGAGGGGGCGTCGAACTACAATGAGCAGTTCTTC,CAWSEGASNYNEQFF
TRBJ2-1,TRBV5-4,NA,TRBD2,TGTGCCAGCAGCCTCGCCGGGCTAGCGGGCTACAATGAGCAGTTCTTC,CASSLAGLAGYNEQFF
TRBJ2-4,TRBV29-1,NA,TRBD1,TGCAGCGTTGTAAGGACAGGGAACATTCAGTACTTC,CSVVRTGNIQYF
TRBJ2-7,TRBV5-4,NA,NA,TGTGCCAGCAGCTTGGAAGGACAGCCGGATTACGAGCAGTACTTC,CASSLEGQPDYEQYF
TRBJ2-7,TRBV6-5,NA,TRBD1,TGTGCCAGCAGTTCGTTAAGGGACAGCAGCTCCTACGAGCAGTACTTC,CASSSLRDSSSYEQYF
TRBJ2-3,TRBV5-1,NA,TRBD1,TGCGCCAGCAGCTTGGTACAGGGGGCAGATACGCAGTATTTT,CASSLVQGADTQYF
TRBJ2-3,TRBV5-8,NA,TRBD2,TGTGCCAGCAGCGGGACTAGCTCTCATACGCAGTATTTT,CASSGTSSHTQYF
TRBJ2-1,TRBV5-6,NA,TRBD1,TGTGCCAGCAGATCGGACAGGGGGAATGAGCAGTTCTTC,CASRSDRGNEQFF
TRBJ2-7,TRBV7-2,NA,NA,TGTGCCAGCAGCCGTACAGCGCCTGAGAGATACGAGCAGTACTTC,CASSRTAPERYEQYF
TRBJ2-1,TRBV5-1,NA,NA,TGCGCCAGCAGCCCGAATGTACGGGCTTACAATGAGCAGTTCTTC,CASSPNVRAYNEQFF
TRBJ2-3,TRBV19,NA,TRBD2,TGTGCCAGTAGGTCAGCGGGGCACACAGATACGCAGTATTTT,CASRSAGHTDTQYF
TRBJ2-2,TRBV6-1,NA,NA,TGTGCCAGCAGTGAAATCGGCACCGGGGAGCTGTTTTTT,CASSEIGTGELFF
TRBJ2-7,TRBV7-2,NA,NA,TGTGCCAGCAGGCCCTTCGGGCAGGTATTTTACGAGCAGTACTTC,CASRPFGQVFYEQYF
TRBJ2-2,TRBV11-3,NA,NA,TGTGCCAGCAGCCCCGGCACCGGGGAGCTGTTTTTT,CASSPGTGELFF
TRBJ2-1,TRBV5-1,NA,TRBD2,TGCGCCAGCAGCACCGGGACTAGCGGGAGGCGGTACAATGAGCAGTTCTTC,CASSTGTSGRRYNEQFF
TRBJ1-5,TRBV5-1,NA,NA,TGCGCCAGCAGCCAGGGACCGCCCAATCAGCCCCAGCATTTT,CASSQGPPNQPQHF
TRBJ2-3,TRBV9,NA,TRBD1,TGTGCCAGCAGCCCCCGACAGGGGACAGATACGCAGTATTTT,CASSPRQGTDTQYF
TRBJ2-1,TRBV7-3,NA,TRBD2,TGTGCCAGCAGCCACTTATCTAGCGGGACACGCTCCTACAATGAGCAGTTCTTC,CASSHLSSGTRSYNEQFF
TRBJ2-5,TRBV27,NA,TRBD2,TGTGCCAGCAGTTTAAGGTGGAGTGGCCTAGCGGGAGGAGAGACCCAGTACTTC,CASSLRWSGLAGGETQYF
TRBJ2-7,TRBV7-9,NA,TRBD2,TGTGCCAGCAGCGCCCCGGGACTAGCTTCTAACGAGCAGTACTTC,CASSAPGLASNEQYF
TRBJ1-1,TRBV27,NA,NA,TGTGCCAGCAGTTTGAGGGTTAGCACTGAAGCTTTCTTT,CASSLRVSTEAFF
TRBJ2-7,TRBV6-5,NA,NA,TGTGCCAGCAGTTACTCGAGAACAACCTTCTACGAGCAGTACTTC,CASSYSRTTFYEQYF
TRBJ2-7,TRBV11-2,NA,TRBD1,TGTGCCAGCAGCTTTCGGGACAGGGTCGGCGAGCAGTACTTC,CASSFRDRVGEQYF
TRBJ2-5,TRBV21-1,NA,NA,TGTGCCAGCAGCAAGGGAGGGTGGCGAAAAGAGACCCAGTACTTC,CASSKGGWRKETQYF
TRBJ2-5,TRBV14,NA,TRBD1,TGTGCCAGCAGCCAAGGTACCCCGTTGGACAGGGGCGCGGGTCTCCAAGAGACCCAGTACTTC,CASSQGTPLDRGAGLQETQYF
TRBJ2-2,TRBV6-5,NA,TRBD2,TGTGCCAGCACAAGGACTAGCCCCGGGGAGCTGTTTTTT,CASTRTSPGELFF
TRBJ2-7,TRBV6-1,NA,TRBD1,TGTGCCAGCAGTGAAGCACGGACAGGGGGCTCCCTCTACGAGCAGTACTTC,CASSEARTGGSLYEQYF
TRBJ2-7,TRBV29-1,NA,NA,TGCAGCGTTGAGATAGGGGCTAGCGCCAGCGGCTCCTACGAGCAGTACTTC,CSVEIGASASGSYEQYF